This T cell receptor beta chain was sequenced for a study of T cell responses to AZD1222 COVID-19 vaccine. The assay was immunoSEQ multiplex PCR, and TCRdb's table has in-frame clones only and misses some. The sample lists 64,000 or so clones, 80% to 85% seen once, with under 8% in the top ten. CDR3 length: 14 amino acids. J gave up 10 bases and V 0 bases, and 3 bases lay outside the gene matches. Looked up from germline, CDR1 is LGHNA and CDR2 is YSLEER. This clone was detected only a few times. Here the sequenced sample was peripheral blood, taken on day 0 of AZD1222 vaccination. The J gene is TRBJ1-3, the V gene TRBV4-3, with 10 bases that match TRBD1. This sequence was found in an adult in good health. The CDR3 DNA follows: TGCGCCAGCAGCCAAGAAGGGACAGGGGAAACCATATATTTT. Protein product: CASSQEGTGETIYF.